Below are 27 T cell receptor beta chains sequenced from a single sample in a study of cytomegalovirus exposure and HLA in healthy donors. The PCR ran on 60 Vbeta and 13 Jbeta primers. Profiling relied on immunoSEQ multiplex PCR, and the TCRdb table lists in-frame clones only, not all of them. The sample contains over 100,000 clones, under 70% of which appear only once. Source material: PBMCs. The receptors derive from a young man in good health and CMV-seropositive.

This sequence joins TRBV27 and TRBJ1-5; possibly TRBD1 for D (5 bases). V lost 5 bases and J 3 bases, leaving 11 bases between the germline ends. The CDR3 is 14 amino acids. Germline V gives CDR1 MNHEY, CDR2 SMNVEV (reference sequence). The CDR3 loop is CASSPRAYNQPQHF. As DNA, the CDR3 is TGTGCCAGCAGTCCCAGGGCCTACAATCAGCCCCAGCATTTT.

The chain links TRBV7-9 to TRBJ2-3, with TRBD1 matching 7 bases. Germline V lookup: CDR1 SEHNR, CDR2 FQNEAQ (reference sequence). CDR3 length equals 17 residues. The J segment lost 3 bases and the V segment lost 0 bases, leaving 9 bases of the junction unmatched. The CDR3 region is CASSLAAVGGRTDTQYF. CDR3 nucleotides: TGTGCCAGCAGCTTAGCGGCCGTAGGGGGCCGGACAGATACGCAGTATTTT.

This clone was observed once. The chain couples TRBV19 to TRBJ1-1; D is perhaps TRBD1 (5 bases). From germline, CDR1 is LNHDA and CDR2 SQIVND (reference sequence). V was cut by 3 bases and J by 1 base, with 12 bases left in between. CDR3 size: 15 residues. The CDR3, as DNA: TGTGCCAGTAGTATCCAGACAGCCCCGAACACTGAAGCTTTCTTT. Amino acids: CASSIQTAPNTEAFF.

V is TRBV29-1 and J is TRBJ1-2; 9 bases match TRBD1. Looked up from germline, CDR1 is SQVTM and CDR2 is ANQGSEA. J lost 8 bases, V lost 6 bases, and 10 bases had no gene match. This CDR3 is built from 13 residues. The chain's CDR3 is CSVFPGQGGGYTF. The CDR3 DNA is TGCAGCGTATTTCCGGGACAGGGAGGAGGCTACACCTTC.

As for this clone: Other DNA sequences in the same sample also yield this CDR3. The CDR3 is CASSLGQSTDTQYF. CDR3 nucleotide sequence: TGCGCCAGCAGCTTGGGACAGAGCACAGATACGCAGTATTTT. The chain joins TRBV5-1 to TRBJ2-3, with D tentatively TRBD1 (5 bases). V lost 0 bases and J lost 0, with 5 bases in between. The CDR3 length is 14 residues. CDR1 and CDR2 (germline): SGHRS, YFSETQ.

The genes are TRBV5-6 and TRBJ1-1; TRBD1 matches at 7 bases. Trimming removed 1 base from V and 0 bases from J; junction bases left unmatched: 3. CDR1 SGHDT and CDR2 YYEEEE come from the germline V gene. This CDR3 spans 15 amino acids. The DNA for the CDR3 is TGTGCCAGCAGCTTGACAGGGGTCCTGAACACTGAAGCTTTCTTT. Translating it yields CASSLTGVLNTEAFF.

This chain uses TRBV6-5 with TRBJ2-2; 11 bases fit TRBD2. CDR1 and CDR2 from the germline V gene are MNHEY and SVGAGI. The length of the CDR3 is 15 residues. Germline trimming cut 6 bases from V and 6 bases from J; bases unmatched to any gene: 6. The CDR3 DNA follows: TGTGCCAGCAGCCTATTTAGCGGGAGGGCCGGGGAGCTGTTTTTT. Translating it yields CASSLFSGRAGELFF.

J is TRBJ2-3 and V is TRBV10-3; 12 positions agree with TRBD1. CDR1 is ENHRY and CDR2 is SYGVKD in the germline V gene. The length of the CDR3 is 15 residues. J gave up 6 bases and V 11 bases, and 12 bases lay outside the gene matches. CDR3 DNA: TGTGCCGTCACCTCCGGGACAGGGGGCATGGATACGCAGTATTTT. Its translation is CAVTSGTGGMDTQYF.

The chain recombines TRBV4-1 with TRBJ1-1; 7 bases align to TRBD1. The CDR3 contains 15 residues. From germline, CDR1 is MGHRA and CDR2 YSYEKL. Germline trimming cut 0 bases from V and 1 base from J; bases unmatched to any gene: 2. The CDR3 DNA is TGCGCCAGCAGCCAAGAAGGGGGCGGGAACACTGAAGCTTTCTTT. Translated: CASSQEGGGNTEAFF.

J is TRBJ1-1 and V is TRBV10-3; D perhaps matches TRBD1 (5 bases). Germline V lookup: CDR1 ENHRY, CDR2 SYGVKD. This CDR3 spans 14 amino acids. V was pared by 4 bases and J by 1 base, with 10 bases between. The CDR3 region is CAISGREPNTEAFF. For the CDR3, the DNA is TGTGCCATCAGTGGCAGGGAACCGAACACTGAAGCTTTCTTT.

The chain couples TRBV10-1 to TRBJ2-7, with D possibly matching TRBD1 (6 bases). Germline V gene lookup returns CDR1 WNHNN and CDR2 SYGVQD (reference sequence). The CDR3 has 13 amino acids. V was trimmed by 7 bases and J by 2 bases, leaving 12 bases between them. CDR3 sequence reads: CASNQGNTYEQYV. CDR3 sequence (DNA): TGCGCCAGCAACCAGGGGAATACCTACGAGCAGTACGTC.

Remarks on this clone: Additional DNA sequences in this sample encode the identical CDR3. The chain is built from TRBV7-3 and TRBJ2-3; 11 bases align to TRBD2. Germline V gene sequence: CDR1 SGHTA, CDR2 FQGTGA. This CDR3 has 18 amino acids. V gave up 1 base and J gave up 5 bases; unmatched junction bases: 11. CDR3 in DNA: TGTGCCAGCAGCTTAAACGGAAACGGACTAGCGGGTGGAGATACGCAGTATTTT. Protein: CASSLNGNGLAGGDTQYF. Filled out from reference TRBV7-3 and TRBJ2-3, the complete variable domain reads GAGVSQTPSNKVTEKGKYVELRCDPISGHTALYWYRQSLGQGPEFLIYFQGTGAADDSGLPNDRFFAVRPEGSVSTLKIQRTERGDSAVYLCASSLNGNGLAGGDTQYFGPGTRLTVL.

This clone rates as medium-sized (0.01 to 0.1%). The CDR3, as DNA: TGTGCCAGTTGCCGGGACAGGTTATCCGAAGCTTTCTTT. Residues: CASCRDRLSEAFF. The chain links TRBV19 to TRBJ1-1; 8 bases map to TRBD1. The germline V gene encodes CDR1 LNHDA and CDR2 SQIVND (reference sequence). CDR3 length: 13 amino acids. The J segment lost 8 bases and the V segment lost 8 bases, leaving 10 bases of the junction unmatched. The variable domain in full, with the rest retrieved from reference TRBV19 and TRBJ1-1, is DGGITQSPKYLFRKEGQNVTLSCEQNLNHDAMYWYRQDPGQGLRLIYYSQIVNDFQKGDIAEGYSVSREKKESFPLTVTSAQKNPTAFYLCASCRDRLSEAFFGQGTRLTVV.

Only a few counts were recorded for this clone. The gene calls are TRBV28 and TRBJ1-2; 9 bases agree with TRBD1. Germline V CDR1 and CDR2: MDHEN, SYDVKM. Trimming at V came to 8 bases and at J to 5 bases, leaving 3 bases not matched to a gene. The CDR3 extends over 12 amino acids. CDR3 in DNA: TGTGCCAGCGAAGGGACAGGGTATGGCTACACCTTC. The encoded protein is CASEGTGYGYTF.

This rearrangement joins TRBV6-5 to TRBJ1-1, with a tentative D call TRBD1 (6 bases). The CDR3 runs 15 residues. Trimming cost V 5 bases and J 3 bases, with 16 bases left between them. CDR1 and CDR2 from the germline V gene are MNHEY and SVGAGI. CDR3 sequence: CASSITGRGYTEAFF. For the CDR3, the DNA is TGTGCCAGCAGTATTACAGGGCGCGGTTACACTGAAGCTTTCTTT.

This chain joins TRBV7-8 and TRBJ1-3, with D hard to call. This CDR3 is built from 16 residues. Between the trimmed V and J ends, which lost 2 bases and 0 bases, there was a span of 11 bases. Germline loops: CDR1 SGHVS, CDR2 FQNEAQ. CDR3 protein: CASSLLGYYSGNTIYF. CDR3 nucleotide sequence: TGTGCCAGCAGCTTACTCGGGTATTACTCTGGAAACACCATATATTTT.

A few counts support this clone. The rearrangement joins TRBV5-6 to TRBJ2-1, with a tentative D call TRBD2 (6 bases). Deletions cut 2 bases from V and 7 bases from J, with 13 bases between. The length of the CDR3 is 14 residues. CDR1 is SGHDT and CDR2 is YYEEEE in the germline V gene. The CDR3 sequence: CASSLDGSGNEQFF. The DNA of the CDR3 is TGTGCCAGCAGCTTAGACGGGAGCGGGAATGAGCAGTTCTTC.

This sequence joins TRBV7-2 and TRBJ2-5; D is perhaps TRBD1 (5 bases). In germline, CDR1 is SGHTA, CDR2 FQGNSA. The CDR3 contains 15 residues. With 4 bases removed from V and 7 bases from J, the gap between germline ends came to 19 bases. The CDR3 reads CASSSKKTATRTQYF. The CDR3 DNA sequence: TGTGCCAGCAGCTCAAAAAAGACAGCAACGAGGACCCAGTACTTC.

The CDR3 sequence is CASSGKAGGLGQPQHF. CDR3 coding DNA: TGTGCCAGCAGCGGAAAGGCAGGGGGTCTAGGTCAGCCCCAGCATTTT. This chain uses TRBV6-6 with TRBJ1-5; 7 nucleotides match TRBD1. The germline gives CDR1 MNHNY, CDR2 SVGAGI (reference sequence). CDR3 length: 16 residues. After removal of 6 bases from V and 6 bases from J, the junction contained 14 bases not matched to a gene.

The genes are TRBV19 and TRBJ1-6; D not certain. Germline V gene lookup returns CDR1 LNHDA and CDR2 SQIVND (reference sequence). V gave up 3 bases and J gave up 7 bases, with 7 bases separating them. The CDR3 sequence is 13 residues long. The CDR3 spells CASSIALNSPLHF. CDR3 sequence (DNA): TGTGCCAGTAGTATCGCGTTAAATTCACCCCTCCACTTT. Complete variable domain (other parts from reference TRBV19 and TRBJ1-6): DGGITQSPKYLFRKEGQNVTLSCEQNLNHDAMYWYRQDPGQGLRLIYYSQIVNDFQKGDIAEGYSVSREKKESFPLTVTSAQKNPTAFYLCASSIALNSPLHFGNGTRLTVT.

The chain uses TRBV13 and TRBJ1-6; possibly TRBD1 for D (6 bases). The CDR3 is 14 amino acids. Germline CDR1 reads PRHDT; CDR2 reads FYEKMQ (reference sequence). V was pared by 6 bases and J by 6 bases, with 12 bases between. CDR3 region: CASRWGLFNSPLHF. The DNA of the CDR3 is TGTGCCAGCAGATGGGGGCTCTTTAATTCACCCCTCCACTTT.

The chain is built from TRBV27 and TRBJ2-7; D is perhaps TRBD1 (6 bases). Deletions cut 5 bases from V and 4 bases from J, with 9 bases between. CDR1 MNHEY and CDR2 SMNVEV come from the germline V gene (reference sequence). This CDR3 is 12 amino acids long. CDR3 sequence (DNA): TGTGCCAGCAGTAGAACAGGGTACGAGCAGTACTTC. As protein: CASSRTGYEQYF.

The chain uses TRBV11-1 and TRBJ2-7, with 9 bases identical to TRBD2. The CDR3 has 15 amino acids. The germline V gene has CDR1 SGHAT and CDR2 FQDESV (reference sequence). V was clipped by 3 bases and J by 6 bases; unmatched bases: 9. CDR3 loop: CASSFERGAPFEQYF. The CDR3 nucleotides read TGTGCCAGCAGCTTCGAGCGGGGGGCCCCTTTCGAGCAGTACTTC.

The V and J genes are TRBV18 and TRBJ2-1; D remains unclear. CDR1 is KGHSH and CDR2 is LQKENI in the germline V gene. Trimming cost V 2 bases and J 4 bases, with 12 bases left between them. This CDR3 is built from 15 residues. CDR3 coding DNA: TGTGCCAGCTCACCAAGTGGGCCGTGGTACAATGAGCAGTTCTTC. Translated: CASSPSGPWYNEQFF.

CDR3 residues: CASSLDPREYYTF. The CDR3 DNA reads TGTGCCAGCAGCTTAGATCCGCGGGAGTACTACACCTTC. The chain uses TRBV11-3 and TRBJ1-2; no firm D call. The CDR3 runs to 13 residues. The ends were cut back, 0 bases at V and 10 bases at J, with 12 bases in the middle. Germline loops: CDR1 SGHNT, CDR2 YENEEA.

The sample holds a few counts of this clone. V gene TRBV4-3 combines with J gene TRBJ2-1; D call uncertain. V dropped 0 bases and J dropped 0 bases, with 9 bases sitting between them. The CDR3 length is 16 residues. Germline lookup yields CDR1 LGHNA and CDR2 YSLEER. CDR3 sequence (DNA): TGCGCCAGCAGCCAAGAGTTGTCTAGCTCCTACAATGAGCAGTTCTTC. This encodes CASSQELSSSYNEQFF.

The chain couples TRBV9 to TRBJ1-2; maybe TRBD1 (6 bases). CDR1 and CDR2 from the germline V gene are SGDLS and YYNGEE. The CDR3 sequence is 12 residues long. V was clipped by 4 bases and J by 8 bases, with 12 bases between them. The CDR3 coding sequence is TGTGCCAGCAGCCCACCCCAGGGGGGCTACACCTTC. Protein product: CASSPPQGGYTF.